This T cell receptor (beta chain) was captured in a study of T cells expressing NK-cell markers. cDNA encoding TCR beta was synthesized via 5'RACE template switching incorporating UMIs. TCRdb re-called the 5' RACE reads and gives one entry per CDR3 protein, without DNA. The listing records 450,000 to 600,000 distinct CDR3 sequences. The CDR3 totals 14 residues. The germline V gene encodes CDR1 DFQATT and CDR2 SNEGSKA (reference sequence). As to this clonotype: Its antigen is unknown.

General study points: It is unclear if expanded NKG2C-expressing clones target HCMV antigens.

This rearrangement joins TRBV20-1 to TRBJ2-1; TCRdb calls TRBD1, which cannot be checked without DNA. The specimen was blood T cells: a sorted CD56 or NKG2C T cell subset, CD4+ or CD8+ T cells, or bulk PBMC T cells (not recorded which). This TCR came from a man aged 18 to 29 in good health. CDR3: CSASLQGSGGTQFF.